One sample yielded the 27 T cell receptor beta chains listed below, sequenced in a study of monozygotic twins with inflammatory bowel disease. TCRdb reprocessed the 5' RACE reads, keeping one entry per CDR3 protein, no DNA. Its table records roughly 100,000 distinct CDR3 sequences. Sequences were obtained from blood. These receptor sequences come from a human donor with ulcerative colitis or Crohn's disease, or a healthy co-twin of an affected twin (not recorded which).

The genes are TRBV20-1 and TRBJ2-7; TCRdb's D gene call, TRBD1, goes unchecked for lack of DNA. CDR3 length equals 15 residues. The germline gives CDR1 DFQATT, CDR2 SNEGSKA (reference sequence). CDR3 in amino acids: CSASRTGGAVYEQYF.

This chain links TRBV7-9 with TRBJ2-7; without DNA, the TCRdb call of TRBD1 cannot be checked. Germline-derived CDR1 and CDR2 are SEHNR and FQNEAQ (reference sequence). The CDR3 runs to 15 residues. The CDR3 is CASSWRETGTYEQYF.

The V call is TRBV3-1, the J call TRBJ2-7; TCRdb reports TRBD1, a call that lacks DNA to check it against. CDR3 length equals 14 residues. Germline V gene sequence: CDR1 LGHDT, CDR2 YNNKEL (reference sequence). CDR3 residues: CASSKGHRGYEQYF.

The chain uses TRBV4-2 and TRBJ2-3; TCRdb's D call, TRBD2, is unchecked because there is no DNA. Germline loops: CDR1 LGHNA, CDR2 YNFKEQ. The CDR3 runs to 15 residues. CDR3 in amino acids: CASSQEDREGITQYF.

V is TRBV25-1 and J is TRBJ2-2; TCRdb's D gene call, TRBD1, goes unchecked for lack of DNA. Per germline, CDR1 MGHDK and CDR2 SYGVNS. The CDR3 consists of 14 residues. CDR3 protein: CASSEFGGPGELFF.

This chain links TRBV30 with TRBJ2-1. The germline V gene encodes CDR1 GTSNPN and CDR2 SVGIG (reference sequence). CDR3 length: 14 amino acids. The CDR3 reads CAWSVSATNNEQFF.

V and J are TRBV5-1 and TRBJ2-7; absent DNA, TCRdb's TRBD1 call cannot be checked. Germline CDR1 SGHRS, CDR2 YFSETQ. This CDR3 is 16 amino acids long. CDR3 protein: CASSPGQPTPTYEQYF.

The chain carries TRBV30 and TRBJ1-4. The CDR3 spans 13 residues. Per the germline V gene, CDR1 is GTSNPN and CDR2 is SVGIG (reference sequence). CDR3 sequence reads: CAWKKMKVEKLFF.

The chain links TRBV4-2 to TRBJ2-1; TCRdb calls TRBD1, which cannot be checked without DNA. The CDR3 covers 16 residues. Germline V CDR1 and CDR2: LGHNA, YNFKEQ. CDR3 residues: CASSPRTVSLHDEQFF.

The chain joins TRBV28 to TRBJ2-1; TCRdb's D call of TRBD2 is untestable without DNA. This CDR3 is built from 16 residues. CDR1 is MDHEN and CDR2 is SYDVKM in the germline V gene. The CDR3 region is CASSLRAGFSYGEQFF.

The rearrangement links TRBV6-5 to TRBJ2-7; TCRdb designates TRBD1, a call that cannot be tested without DNA. CDR1 is MNHEY and CDR2 is SVGAGI in the germline V gene. The CDR3 consists of 18 residues. The CDR3 region is CASSRYQYRGTSSYEQYF.

The CDR3 loop reads CASSSQRYLDKNIQYF. The chain has TRBV7-9 and TRBJ2-4. CDR3 length equals 16 residues. Germline values: CDR1 SEHNR, CDR2 FQNEAQ (reference sequence).

This sequence joins TRBV20-1 and TRBJ2-1; TCRdb lists TRBD2, though no DNA is available to test this call. The CDR3 totals 15 residues. Germline values: CDR1 DFQATT, CDR2 SNEGSKA (reference sequence). CDR3 residues: CSATLAANSYNEQFF.

This chain uses TRBV20-1 with TRBJ2-7; no DNA is available, so the TRBD1 call from TCRdb remains unchecked. Germline V gene lookup returns CDR1 DFQATT and CDR2 SNEGSKA (reference sequence). The CDR3 has 15 residues. The chain's CDR3 is CSARRGWDRVDEQYF.

This chain connects TRBV6-5 to TRBJ2-3. There are 16 residues in the CDR3. Germline assignment: CDR1 MNHEY and CDR2 SVGAGI. The CDR3 reads CASTTRLAASTDTQYF.

V usage is TRBV20-1 and J usage is TRBJ2-7; with no DNA, the TCRdb D assignment of TRBD2 cannot be verified. The CDR3 contains 12 residues. Germline-derived CDR1 and CDR2 are DFQATT and SNEGSKA (reference sequence). The chain's CDR3 is CSRSGESYEQYF.

V is TRBV18 and J is TRBJ2-6; TCRdb outputs TRBD1, but without DNA this stays unchecked. The germline CDR1 and CDR2 sequences are KGHSH and LQKENI. CDR3 length: 18 amino acids. The CDR3 region is CASSRQGTAISGANVLTF.

The genes are TRBV24-1 and TRBJ1-5; the D gene TCRdb calls, TRBD1, cannot be checked with no DNA. CDR3 length: 14 amino acids. Looked up from germline, CDR1 is KGHDR and CDR2 is SFDVKD. Here the CDR3 reads CATSEGQDNQPQHF.

The rearrangement uses TRBV29-1 and TRBJ2-7; there is no DNA to check the TCRdb D call of TRBD1. The CDR3 is made up of 13 amino acids. Germline CDR1 reads SQVTM; CDR2 reads ANQGSEA. CDR3 sequence: CSVLTGKAYEQYF.

The chain is built from TRBV15 and TRBJ2-2; the D gene TCRdb calls, TRBD2, cannot be checked with no DNA. The CDR3 is 15 residues long. Germline V gene data show CDR1 as LNHNV and CDR2 as YYDKDF (reference sequence). CDR3 amino acids: CATSRDQRAAGELFF.

This chain links TRBV28 with TRBJ2-1; checking the TCRdb D call of TRBD1 is not possible without DNA. The germline V gene encodes CDR1 MDHEN and CDR2 SYDVKM. This CDR3 contains 15 residues. The CDR3 sequence is CASSQGGARYNEQFF. The full variable domain, rest sourced from reference TRBV28 and TRBJ2-1, is DVKVTQSSRYLVKRTGEKVFLECVQDMDHENMFWYRQDPGLGLRLIYFSYDVKMKEKGDIPEGYSVSREKKERFSLILESASTNQTSMYLCASSQGGARYNEQFFGPGTRLTVL.

The V gene is TRBV12-3 or TRBV12-4, the J gene TRBJ2-6. The CDR3 has 14 residues. The CDR3 loop is CTSSYNSGANVLTF.

V usage is TRBV25-1 and J usage is TRBJ2-1; checking the TCRdb D call of TRBD2 is not possible without DNA. Germline V gene data show CDR1 as MGHDK and CDR2 as SYGVNS. The CDR3 has 16 amino acids. The CDR3 protein is CASSDIQAGGPGEQFF.

J is TRBJ2-1 and V is TRBV20-1; the TCRdb D gene call, TRBD1, has no DNA to confirm it. Germline V lookup: CDR1 DFQATT, CDR2 SNEGSKA (reference sequence). The CDR3 covers 14 residues. The CDR3 loop is CSASGDSSYNEQFF.

The chain carries TRBV5-4 and TRBJ1-6; TCRdb calls TRBD1, which cannot be checked without DNA. CDR1 SGHNT and CDR2 YYREEE come from the germline V gene (reference sequence). The CDR3 loop spans 15 amino acids. The CDR3 sequence: CASSLNDRFNSPLHF.

CDR3 loop: CASSLIQGARNIQYF. The chain recombines TRBV5-5 with TRBJ2-4; TCRdb's D gene call, TRBD1, goes unchecked for lack of DNA. The germline CDR1 and CDR2 sequences are SGHKS and YYEKEE (reference sequence). The CDR3 consists of 15 residues.

The rearrangement links TRBV3-1 to TRBJ1-2; TCRdb outputs TRBD1, but without DNA this stays unchecked. This CDR3 is built from 14 residues. Germline V gene data show CDR1 as LGHDT and CDR2 as YNNKEL (reference sequence). This chain's CDR3 is CASSLAVAGVGYTF.